This record concerns one TCR beta chain sequence. The data were taken from a study of blood T cell repertoires in COVID-19. Study-wide background: T cells, B-cell-depleted T cells, or PBMCs supplied cDNA or gDNA.

Clones were sequenced by immunoSEQ multiplex PCR, and TCRdb holds only the in-frame ones, with some missing. Of 150,000 to 200,000 clones in the sample, under 85% were seen once. V was pared by 9 bases and J by 0 bases, with 16 bases between. This CDR3 comprises 15 residues. CDR1 MNHEY and CDR2 SVGAGI come from the germline V gene. Clinical histories supplied by participants themselves formed the basis of cohort assignment. This clonotype originated in a man aged 45-60 years who had recovered from COVID-19. The chain is built from TRBV6-5 and TRBJ2-3, with a possible D match to TRBD2 (7 bases). What was sequenced was PBMCs or T cells enriched from blood (not recorded which). Written as DNA, the CDR3 is TGTGCCAGGAGGGTTGGGGGGGCTAGCACAGATACGCAGTATTTT. Its translation is CARRVGGASTDTQYF.